This T cell receptor (beta chain) was recorded in a study of shared clonotypes between healthy human individuals. This CDR3 has 16 residues. After removal of 7 bases from V and 4 bases from J, the junction contained 15 bases not matched to a gene. Germline CDR1 is SNHLY and CDR2 is FYNNEI. Sequencing was performed with immunoSEQ multiplex PCR; in TCRdb, only in-frame clones are kept and a portion is missing. The data contain 650,000 to 800,000 clones, about 91% of them singletons. Naive CD8 cells were CD45RO-negative, positively selected for CCR7, excluding terminally differentiated effector memory CD45RA+ cells. This clone has just one count.

The sequencing sample was made of naive CD8+ T cells sorted from blood. This receptor was obtained from a man aged 25 to 40 in good health. This chain joins TRBV2 and TRBJ2-7, with 8 bases fitting TRBD2. The CDR3 DNA follows: TGTGCCAGCATGAGGAGCGGGAGCCCCCTTGGATACGAGCAGTACTTC. It translates to CASMRSGSPLGYEQYF.